The present TCR beta chain was sequenced within a study of neurological immune-mediated disorders. TCRdb re-analysed the 5' RACE reads in MiXCR, keeping a single row per CDR3 protein. The table lists 18,000 or so distinct CDR3 sequences, 11% to 15% of them singletons, with 6.5% to 9% in the top ten. Germline trimming cut 0 bases from V and 5 bases from J; bases unmatched to any gene: 6. The CDR3 sequence is 14 residues long. Germline assignment: CDR1 SQVTM and CDR2 ANQGSEA. In its sample, this clonotype ranks as medium-sized. The source material was CD4+ T cells from blood. V and J are TRBV29-1 and TRBJ2-5; 7 bases match TRBD2. This TCR came from a woman aged 55-69 years with HTLV-1-associated myelopathy (HAM/TSP). The CDR3 coding sequence is TGCAGCGTTGAAGAACAACTAGCGAAGGAGACCCAGTACTTC. As protein: CSVEEQLAKETQYF.